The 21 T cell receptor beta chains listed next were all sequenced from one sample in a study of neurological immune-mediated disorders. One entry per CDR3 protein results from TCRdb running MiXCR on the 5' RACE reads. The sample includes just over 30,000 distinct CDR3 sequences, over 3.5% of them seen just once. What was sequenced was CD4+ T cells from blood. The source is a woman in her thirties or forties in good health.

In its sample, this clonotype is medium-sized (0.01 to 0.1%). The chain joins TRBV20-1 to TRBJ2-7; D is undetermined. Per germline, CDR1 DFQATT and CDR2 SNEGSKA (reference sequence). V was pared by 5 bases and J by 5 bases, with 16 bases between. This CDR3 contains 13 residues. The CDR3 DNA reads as TGCAGTGCTGGAAATGACCAGGCCCACGAGCAGTACTTC. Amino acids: CSAGNDQAHEQYF.

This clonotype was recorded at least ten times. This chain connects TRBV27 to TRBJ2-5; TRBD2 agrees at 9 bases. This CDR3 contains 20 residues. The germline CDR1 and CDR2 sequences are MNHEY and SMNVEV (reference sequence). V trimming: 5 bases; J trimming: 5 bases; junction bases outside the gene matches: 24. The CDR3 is CASSPRQGWKVREGSETQYF. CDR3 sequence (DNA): TGTGCCAGCAGTCCCCGACAGGGTTGGAAGGTGCGGGAGGGTTCGGAGACCCAGTACTTC.

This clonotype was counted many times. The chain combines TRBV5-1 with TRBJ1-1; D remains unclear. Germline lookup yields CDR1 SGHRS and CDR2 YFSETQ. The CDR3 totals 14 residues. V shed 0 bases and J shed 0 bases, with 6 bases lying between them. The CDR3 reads CASSLERMNTEAFF. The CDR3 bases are TGCGCCAGCAGCTTGGAACGGATGAACACTGAAGCTTTCTTT.

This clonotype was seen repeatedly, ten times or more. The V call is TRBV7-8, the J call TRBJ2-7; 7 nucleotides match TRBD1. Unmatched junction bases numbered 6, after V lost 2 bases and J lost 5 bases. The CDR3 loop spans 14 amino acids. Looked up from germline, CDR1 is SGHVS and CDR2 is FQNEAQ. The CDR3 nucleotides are TGTGCCAGCAGCTTACGGGACAGTTTCGACGAGCAGTACTTC. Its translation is CASSLRDSFDEQYF.

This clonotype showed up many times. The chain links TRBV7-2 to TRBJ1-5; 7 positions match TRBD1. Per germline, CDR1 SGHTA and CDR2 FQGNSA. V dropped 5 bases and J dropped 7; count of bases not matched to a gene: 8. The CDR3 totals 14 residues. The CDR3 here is CASSPQTGNQPQHF. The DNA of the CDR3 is TGTGCCAGCAGCCCCCAGACAGGGAACCAGCCCCAGCATTTT.

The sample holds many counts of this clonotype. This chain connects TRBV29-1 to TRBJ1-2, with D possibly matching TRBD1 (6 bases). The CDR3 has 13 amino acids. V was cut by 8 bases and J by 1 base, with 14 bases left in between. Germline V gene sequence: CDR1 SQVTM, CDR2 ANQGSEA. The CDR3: CSTKQGFNYGYTF. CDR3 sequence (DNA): TGCAGCACCAAACAGGGTTTTAACTATGGCTACACCTTC.

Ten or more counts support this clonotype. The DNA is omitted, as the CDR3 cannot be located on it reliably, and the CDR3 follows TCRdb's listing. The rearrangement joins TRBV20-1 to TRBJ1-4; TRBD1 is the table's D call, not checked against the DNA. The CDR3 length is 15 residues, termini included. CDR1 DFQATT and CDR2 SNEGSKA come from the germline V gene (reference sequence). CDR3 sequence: CSAHPGQVNEKLFFF.

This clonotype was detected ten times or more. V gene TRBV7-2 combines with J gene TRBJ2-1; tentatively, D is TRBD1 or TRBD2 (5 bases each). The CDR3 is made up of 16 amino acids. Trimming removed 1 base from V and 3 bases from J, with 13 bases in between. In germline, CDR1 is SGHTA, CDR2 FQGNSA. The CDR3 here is CASSLGPGTGYNEQFF. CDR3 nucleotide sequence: TGTGCCAGCAGCTTAGGTCCCGGGACGGGCTACAATGAGCAGTTCTTC. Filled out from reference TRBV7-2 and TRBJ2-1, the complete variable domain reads GAGVSQSPSNKVTEKGKDVELRCDPISGHTALYWYRQSLGQGLEFLIYFQGNSAPDKSGLPSDRFSAERTGGSVSTLTIQRTQQEDSAVYLCASSLGPGTGYNEQFFGPGTRLTVL.

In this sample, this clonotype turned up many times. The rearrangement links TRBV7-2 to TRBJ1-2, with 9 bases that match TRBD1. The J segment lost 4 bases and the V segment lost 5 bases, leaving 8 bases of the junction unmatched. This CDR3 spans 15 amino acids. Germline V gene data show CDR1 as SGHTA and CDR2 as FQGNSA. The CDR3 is CASSLDRGLFYGYTF. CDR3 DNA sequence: TGTGCCAGCAGCCTTGACAGGGGGTTGTTCTATGGCTACACCTTC.

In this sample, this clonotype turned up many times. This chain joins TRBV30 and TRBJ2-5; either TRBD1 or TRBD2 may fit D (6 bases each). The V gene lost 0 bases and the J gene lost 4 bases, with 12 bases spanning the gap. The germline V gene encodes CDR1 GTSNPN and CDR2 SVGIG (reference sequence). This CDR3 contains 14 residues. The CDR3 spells CAWSVAGHGETQYF. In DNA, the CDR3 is TGTGCCTGGAGTGTGGCGGGACACGGAGAGACCCAGTACTTC.

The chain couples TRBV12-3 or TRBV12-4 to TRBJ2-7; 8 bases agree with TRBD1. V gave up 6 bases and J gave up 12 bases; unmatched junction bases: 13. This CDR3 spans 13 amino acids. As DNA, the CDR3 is TGTGCCAGCAGCGAGAATTACAGGGGGGCCATGTACTTC. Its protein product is CASSENYRGAMYF.

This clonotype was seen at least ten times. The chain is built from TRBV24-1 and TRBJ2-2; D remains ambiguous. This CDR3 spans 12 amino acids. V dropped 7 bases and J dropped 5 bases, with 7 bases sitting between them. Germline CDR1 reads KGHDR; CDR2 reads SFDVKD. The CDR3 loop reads CATRETTGELFF. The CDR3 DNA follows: TGTGCCACCAGAGAAACTACCGGGGAGCTGTTTTTT.

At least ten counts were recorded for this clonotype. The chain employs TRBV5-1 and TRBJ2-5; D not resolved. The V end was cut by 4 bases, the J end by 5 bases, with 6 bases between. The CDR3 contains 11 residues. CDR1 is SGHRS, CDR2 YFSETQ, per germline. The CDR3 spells CASSIGETQYF. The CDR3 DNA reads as TGCGCCAGCAGCATCGGGGAGACCCAGTACTTC.

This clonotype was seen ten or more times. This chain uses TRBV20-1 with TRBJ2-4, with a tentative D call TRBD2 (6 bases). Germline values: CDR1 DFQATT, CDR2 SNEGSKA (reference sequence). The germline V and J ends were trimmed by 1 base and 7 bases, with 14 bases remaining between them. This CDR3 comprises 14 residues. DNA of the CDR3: TGCAGTGCTAGAGGGGGGGAATCGGCGAACATTCAGTACTTC. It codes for CSARGGESANIQYF.

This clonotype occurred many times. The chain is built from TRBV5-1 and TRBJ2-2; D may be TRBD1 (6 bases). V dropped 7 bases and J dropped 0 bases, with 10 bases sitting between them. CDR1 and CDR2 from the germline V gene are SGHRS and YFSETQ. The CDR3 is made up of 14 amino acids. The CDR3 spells CASETGPNTGELFF. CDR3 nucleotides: TGCGCCAGCGAAACAGGGCCGAACACCGGGGAGCTGTTTTTT.

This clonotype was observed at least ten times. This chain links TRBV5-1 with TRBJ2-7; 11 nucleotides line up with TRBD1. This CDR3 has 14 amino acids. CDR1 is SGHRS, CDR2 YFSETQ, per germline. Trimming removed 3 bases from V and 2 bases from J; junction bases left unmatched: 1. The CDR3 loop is CASSSGQGAYEQYF. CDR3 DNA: TGCGCCAGCAGCTCGGGACAGGGGGCCTACGAGCAGTACTTC. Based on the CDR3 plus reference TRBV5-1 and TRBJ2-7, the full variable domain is KAGVTQTPRYLIKTRGQQVTLSCSPISGHRSVSWYQQTPGQGLQFLFEYFSETQRNKGNFPGRFSGRQFSNSRSEMNVSTLELGDSALYLCASSSGQGAYEQYFGPGTRLTVT.

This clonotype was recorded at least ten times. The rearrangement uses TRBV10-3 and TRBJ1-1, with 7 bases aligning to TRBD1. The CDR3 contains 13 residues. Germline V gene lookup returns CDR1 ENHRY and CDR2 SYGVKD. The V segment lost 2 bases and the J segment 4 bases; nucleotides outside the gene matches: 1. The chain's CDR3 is CAISERDSTEAFF. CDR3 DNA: TGTGCCATCAGTGAGCGGGACAGCACTGAAGCTTTCTTT.

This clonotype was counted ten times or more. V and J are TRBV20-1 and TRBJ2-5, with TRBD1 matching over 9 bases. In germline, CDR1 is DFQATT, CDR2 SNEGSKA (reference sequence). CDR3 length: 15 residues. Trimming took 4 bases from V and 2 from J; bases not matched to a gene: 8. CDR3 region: CSAIRTGDFQETQYF. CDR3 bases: TGCAGTGCTATCCGGACAGGGGATTTTCAAGAGACCCAGTACTTC.

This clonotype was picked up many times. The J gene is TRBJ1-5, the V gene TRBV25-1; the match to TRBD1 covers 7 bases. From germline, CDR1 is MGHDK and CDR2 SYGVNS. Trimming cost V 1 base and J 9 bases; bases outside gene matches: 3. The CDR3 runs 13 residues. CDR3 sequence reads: CASSESPGGPQHF. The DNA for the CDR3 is TGTGCCAGCAGTGAATCCCCAGGGGGGCCCCAGCATTTT.

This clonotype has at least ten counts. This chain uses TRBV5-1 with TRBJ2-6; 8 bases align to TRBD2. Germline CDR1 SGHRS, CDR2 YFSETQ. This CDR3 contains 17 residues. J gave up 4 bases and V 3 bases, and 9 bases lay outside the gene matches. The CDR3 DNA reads TGCGCCAGCAGCTCGTCGGGGGGGGGCACCGGGGCCAACGTCCTGACTTTC. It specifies CASSSSGGGTGANVLTF.

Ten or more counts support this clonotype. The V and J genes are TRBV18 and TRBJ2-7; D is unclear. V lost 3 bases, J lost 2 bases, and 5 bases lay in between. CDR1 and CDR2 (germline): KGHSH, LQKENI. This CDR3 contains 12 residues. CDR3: CASSPGTYEQYF. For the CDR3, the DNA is TGTGCCAGCTCACCGGGCACCTACGAGCAGTACTTC.